The T cell receptor beta chain under discussion was sequenced for a study of T cells in Graves' hyperthyroidism and ophthalmopathy. Template material for amplifying TCR beta CDR3 regions consisted of RNA transcripts. RT-PCR in the first round (using the HTBI primer set) targeted the TCR CDR3. TCRdb re-called the multiplex PCR reads with MiXCR, one entry per CDR3 protein. This sample yields under 400,000 distinct CDR3 sequences, of which around 14% are seen a single time; around a quarter belongs to the top ten. V was trimmed by 3 bases and J by 5 bases, leaving 13 bases between them. Germline CDR1 and CDR2: DFQATT and SNEGSKA (reference sequence). CDR3 length: 13 residues. This clonotype was seen only a few times.

This sequence joins TRBV20-1 and TRBJ2-5, with D uncertain. The sequencing input was blood. This clonotype originated in a woman aged 18-30 years with Graves' hyperthyroidism that later progressed to Graves' ophthalmopathy. Here the CDR3 DNA reads TGCAGTGCTAGTCCAGACGACCGGGAGACCCAGTACTTC. Its translation: CSASPDDRETQYF.